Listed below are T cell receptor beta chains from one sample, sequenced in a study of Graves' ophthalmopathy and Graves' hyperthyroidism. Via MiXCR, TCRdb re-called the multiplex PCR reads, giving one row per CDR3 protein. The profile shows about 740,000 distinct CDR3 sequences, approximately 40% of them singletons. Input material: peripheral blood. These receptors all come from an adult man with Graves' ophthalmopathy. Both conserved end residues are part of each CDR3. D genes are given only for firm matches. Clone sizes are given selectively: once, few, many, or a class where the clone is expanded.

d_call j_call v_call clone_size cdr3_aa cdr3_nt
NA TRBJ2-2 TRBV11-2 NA CASSLPNTWELFF TGTGCCAGCAGCCTTCCGAACACCTGGGAGCTGTTTTTT
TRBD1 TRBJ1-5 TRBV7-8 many CASSADREEQPQHF TGTGCCAGCAGCGCTGACAGGGAGGAGCAGCCCCAGCATTTT
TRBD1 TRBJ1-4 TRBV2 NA CASTSGQLDNEKLFF TGTGCCAGCACGTCGGGACAGCTAGATAATGAAAAACTGTTTTTT
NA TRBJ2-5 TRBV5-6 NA CASSLVVQVGVETQYF TGTGCCAGCAGCTTGGTAGTACAAGTGGGGGTAGAGACCCAGTACTTC
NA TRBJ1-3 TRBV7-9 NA CASSSSPKPPPGNTIYF TGTGCCAGCAGCTCAAGCCCGAAACCCCCTCCTGGAAACACCATATATTTT
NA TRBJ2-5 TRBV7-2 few CASLFSPPPYEETQYF TGTGCCAGCCTCTTTTCTCCTCCCCCTTATGAAGAGACCCAGTACTTC
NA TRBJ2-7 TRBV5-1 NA CASSLYGTGACEQYF TGCGCCAGCAGCTTGTACGGGACGGGAGCCTGCGAGCAGTACTTC
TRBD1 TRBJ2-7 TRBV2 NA CASTPVGTGVNEQYF TGTGCCAGCACTCCAGTGGGGACAGGGGTCAATGAGCAGTACTTC
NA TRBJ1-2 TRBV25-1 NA CASSAARDGYYGYTF TGTGCCAGCAGTGCTGCCCGGGACGGCTACTATGGCTACACCTTC
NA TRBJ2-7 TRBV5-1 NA CASSHDLNGQQYF TGCGCCAGCAGCCACGATCTAAACGGACAGCAGTACTTC
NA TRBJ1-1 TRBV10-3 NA CAISDRGTVEAFF TGTGCCATCAGTGACAGGGGTACCGTTGAAGCTTTCTTT
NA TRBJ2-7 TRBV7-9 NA CASSLYVSSYEQYF TGTGCCAGCAGCTTGTACGTTTCTTCCTACGAGCAGTACTTC
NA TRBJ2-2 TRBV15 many CATRTQRDKRTGELFF TGTGCCACCAGGACACAGCGGGACAAACGAACCGGGGAGCTGTTTTTT
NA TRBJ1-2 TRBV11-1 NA CASSALDDSTDTQLYGYTF TGTGCCAGCAGCGCACTGGACGATAGCACAGATACGCAACTCTATGGCTACACCTTC
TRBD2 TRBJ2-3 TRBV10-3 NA CASTDRLAGRDTQYF TGTGCCAGCACCGATCGACTAGCGGGCCGGGATACGCAGTATTTT
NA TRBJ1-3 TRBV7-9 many CASSLSSGSGNTIYF TGTGCCAGCAGCTTATCATCAGGTTCTGGAAACACCATATATTTT
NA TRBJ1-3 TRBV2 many CASSETPTITIYF TGTGCCAGCAGTGAAACACCGACTATCACCATATATTTT
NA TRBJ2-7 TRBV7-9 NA CASTTGHQYF TGTGCCAGCACCACGGGACATCAGTACTTC
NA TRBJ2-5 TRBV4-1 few CASSQASSETQYF TGCGCCAGCAGCCAAGCAAGTTCGGAGACCCAGTACTTC
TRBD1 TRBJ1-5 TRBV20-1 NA CSALRGQALSNQPQHF TGCAGTGCGTTACGGGGACAGGCACTTAGCAATCAGCCCCAGCATTTT
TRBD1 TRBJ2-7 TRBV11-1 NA CAFHGTGAYEQYF TGTGCCTTTCACGGGACAGGGGCCTACGAGCAGTACTTC
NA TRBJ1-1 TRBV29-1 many CSVGAYTEAFF TGCAGCGTAGGGGCTTACACTGAAGCTTTCTTT
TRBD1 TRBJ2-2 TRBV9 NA CASSQEQGPPNTGELFF TGTGCCAGCAGCCAGGAACAGGGGCCCCCGAACACCGGGGAGCTGTTTTTT
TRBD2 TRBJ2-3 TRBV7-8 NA CASSSGTSLDTQYF TGTGCCAGCAGCTCGGGGACTAGCTTGGATACGCAGTATTTT
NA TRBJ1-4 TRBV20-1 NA CSARTGFNEKLFF TGCAGTGCTAGGACAGGATTTAATGAAAAACTGTTTTTT
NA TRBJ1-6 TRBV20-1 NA CSAGQHRVNPLHF TGCAGTGCAGGACAGCACCGTGTGAATCCCCTCCACTTT
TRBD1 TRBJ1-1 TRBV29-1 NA CSVGTGAVNTEAFF TGCAGCGTAGGGACAGGGGCTGTGAACACTGAAGCTTTCTTT
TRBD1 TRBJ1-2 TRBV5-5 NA CASIDGQGVYGYTF TGTGCCAGCATCGACGGACAGGGGGTCTATGGCTACACCTTC
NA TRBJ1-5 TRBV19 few CASSIGQSYQPQHF TGTGCCAGTAGTATCGGACAGAGTTATCAGCCCCAGCATTTT
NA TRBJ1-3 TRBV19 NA CAWAGTYYSGNTIYF TGTGCCTGGGCGGGGACGTACTACTCTGGAAACACCATATATTTT
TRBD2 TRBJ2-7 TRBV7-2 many CASSPPGLAGGSGQYF TGTGCCAGCAGCCCGCCGGGACTAGCGGGAGGGAGCGGGCAGTACTTC
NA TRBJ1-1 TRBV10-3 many CAISESSDTNTEAFF TGTGCCATCAGTGAGTCCTCGGACACGAACACTGAAGCTTTCTTT
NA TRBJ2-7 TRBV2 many CASSSPLYEQYF TGTGCCAGCAGCTCCCCCCTTTACGAGCAGTACTTC
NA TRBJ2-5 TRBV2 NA CASSEQGRGETQYF TGTGCCAGCAGTGAACAGGGGAGAGGAGAGACCCAGTACTTC
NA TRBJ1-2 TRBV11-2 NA CASSLGPGQIYGYTF TGTGCCAGCAGCTTAGGGCCGGGACAAATTTATGGCTACACCTTC
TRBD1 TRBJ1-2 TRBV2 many CASRGTGRNYGYTF TGTGCCAGCAGAGGGACAGGGCGGAACTATGGCTACACCTTC
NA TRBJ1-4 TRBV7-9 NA CASSPLFEKLFF TGTGCCAGCAGTCCTCTATTCGAAAAACTGTTTTTT
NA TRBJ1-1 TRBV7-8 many CASTKVSSLNTEAFF TGTGCCAGCACCAAGGTCTCCTCTCTAAACACTGAAGCTTTCTTT
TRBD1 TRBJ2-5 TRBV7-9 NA CASSLGRGQGVSGETQYF TGTGCCAGCAGCTTAGGAAGAGGACAGGGAGTTTCTGGGGAGACCCAGTACTTC
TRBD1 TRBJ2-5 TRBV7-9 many CASSLAGQGAGETQYF TGTGCCAGCAGCTTGGCTGGACAGGGGGCTGGGGAGACCCAGTACTTC
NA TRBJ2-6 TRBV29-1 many CSVQGHLSGANVLTF TGCAGCGTCCAGGGCCATTTGTCTGGGGCCAACGTCCTGACTTTC
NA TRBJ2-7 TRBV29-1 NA CSVVWPHSYEQYF TGCAGCGTTGTGTGGCCTCACTCCTACGAGCAGTACTTC
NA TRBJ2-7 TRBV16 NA CASSQFRGYEQYF TGTGCCAGCAGCCAATTTCGGGGCTACGAGCAGTACTTC
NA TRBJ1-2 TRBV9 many CASSRDRAYYTF TGTGCCAGCAGCCGGGACCGTGCTTACTACACCTTC
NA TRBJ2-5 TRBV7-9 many CASSLAPGETQYF TGTGCCAGCAGTTTGGCTCCTGGGGAGACCCAGTACTTC
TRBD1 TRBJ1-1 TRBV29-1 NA CSVDEGAGFF TGCAGCGTTGACGAGGGGGCGGGTTTCTTT
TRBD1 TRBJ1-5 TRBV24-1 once CATSSPGQRRFSNQPQHF TGTGCCACCAGCAGCCCGGGACAGAGACGATTTAGCAATCAGCCCCAGCATTTT